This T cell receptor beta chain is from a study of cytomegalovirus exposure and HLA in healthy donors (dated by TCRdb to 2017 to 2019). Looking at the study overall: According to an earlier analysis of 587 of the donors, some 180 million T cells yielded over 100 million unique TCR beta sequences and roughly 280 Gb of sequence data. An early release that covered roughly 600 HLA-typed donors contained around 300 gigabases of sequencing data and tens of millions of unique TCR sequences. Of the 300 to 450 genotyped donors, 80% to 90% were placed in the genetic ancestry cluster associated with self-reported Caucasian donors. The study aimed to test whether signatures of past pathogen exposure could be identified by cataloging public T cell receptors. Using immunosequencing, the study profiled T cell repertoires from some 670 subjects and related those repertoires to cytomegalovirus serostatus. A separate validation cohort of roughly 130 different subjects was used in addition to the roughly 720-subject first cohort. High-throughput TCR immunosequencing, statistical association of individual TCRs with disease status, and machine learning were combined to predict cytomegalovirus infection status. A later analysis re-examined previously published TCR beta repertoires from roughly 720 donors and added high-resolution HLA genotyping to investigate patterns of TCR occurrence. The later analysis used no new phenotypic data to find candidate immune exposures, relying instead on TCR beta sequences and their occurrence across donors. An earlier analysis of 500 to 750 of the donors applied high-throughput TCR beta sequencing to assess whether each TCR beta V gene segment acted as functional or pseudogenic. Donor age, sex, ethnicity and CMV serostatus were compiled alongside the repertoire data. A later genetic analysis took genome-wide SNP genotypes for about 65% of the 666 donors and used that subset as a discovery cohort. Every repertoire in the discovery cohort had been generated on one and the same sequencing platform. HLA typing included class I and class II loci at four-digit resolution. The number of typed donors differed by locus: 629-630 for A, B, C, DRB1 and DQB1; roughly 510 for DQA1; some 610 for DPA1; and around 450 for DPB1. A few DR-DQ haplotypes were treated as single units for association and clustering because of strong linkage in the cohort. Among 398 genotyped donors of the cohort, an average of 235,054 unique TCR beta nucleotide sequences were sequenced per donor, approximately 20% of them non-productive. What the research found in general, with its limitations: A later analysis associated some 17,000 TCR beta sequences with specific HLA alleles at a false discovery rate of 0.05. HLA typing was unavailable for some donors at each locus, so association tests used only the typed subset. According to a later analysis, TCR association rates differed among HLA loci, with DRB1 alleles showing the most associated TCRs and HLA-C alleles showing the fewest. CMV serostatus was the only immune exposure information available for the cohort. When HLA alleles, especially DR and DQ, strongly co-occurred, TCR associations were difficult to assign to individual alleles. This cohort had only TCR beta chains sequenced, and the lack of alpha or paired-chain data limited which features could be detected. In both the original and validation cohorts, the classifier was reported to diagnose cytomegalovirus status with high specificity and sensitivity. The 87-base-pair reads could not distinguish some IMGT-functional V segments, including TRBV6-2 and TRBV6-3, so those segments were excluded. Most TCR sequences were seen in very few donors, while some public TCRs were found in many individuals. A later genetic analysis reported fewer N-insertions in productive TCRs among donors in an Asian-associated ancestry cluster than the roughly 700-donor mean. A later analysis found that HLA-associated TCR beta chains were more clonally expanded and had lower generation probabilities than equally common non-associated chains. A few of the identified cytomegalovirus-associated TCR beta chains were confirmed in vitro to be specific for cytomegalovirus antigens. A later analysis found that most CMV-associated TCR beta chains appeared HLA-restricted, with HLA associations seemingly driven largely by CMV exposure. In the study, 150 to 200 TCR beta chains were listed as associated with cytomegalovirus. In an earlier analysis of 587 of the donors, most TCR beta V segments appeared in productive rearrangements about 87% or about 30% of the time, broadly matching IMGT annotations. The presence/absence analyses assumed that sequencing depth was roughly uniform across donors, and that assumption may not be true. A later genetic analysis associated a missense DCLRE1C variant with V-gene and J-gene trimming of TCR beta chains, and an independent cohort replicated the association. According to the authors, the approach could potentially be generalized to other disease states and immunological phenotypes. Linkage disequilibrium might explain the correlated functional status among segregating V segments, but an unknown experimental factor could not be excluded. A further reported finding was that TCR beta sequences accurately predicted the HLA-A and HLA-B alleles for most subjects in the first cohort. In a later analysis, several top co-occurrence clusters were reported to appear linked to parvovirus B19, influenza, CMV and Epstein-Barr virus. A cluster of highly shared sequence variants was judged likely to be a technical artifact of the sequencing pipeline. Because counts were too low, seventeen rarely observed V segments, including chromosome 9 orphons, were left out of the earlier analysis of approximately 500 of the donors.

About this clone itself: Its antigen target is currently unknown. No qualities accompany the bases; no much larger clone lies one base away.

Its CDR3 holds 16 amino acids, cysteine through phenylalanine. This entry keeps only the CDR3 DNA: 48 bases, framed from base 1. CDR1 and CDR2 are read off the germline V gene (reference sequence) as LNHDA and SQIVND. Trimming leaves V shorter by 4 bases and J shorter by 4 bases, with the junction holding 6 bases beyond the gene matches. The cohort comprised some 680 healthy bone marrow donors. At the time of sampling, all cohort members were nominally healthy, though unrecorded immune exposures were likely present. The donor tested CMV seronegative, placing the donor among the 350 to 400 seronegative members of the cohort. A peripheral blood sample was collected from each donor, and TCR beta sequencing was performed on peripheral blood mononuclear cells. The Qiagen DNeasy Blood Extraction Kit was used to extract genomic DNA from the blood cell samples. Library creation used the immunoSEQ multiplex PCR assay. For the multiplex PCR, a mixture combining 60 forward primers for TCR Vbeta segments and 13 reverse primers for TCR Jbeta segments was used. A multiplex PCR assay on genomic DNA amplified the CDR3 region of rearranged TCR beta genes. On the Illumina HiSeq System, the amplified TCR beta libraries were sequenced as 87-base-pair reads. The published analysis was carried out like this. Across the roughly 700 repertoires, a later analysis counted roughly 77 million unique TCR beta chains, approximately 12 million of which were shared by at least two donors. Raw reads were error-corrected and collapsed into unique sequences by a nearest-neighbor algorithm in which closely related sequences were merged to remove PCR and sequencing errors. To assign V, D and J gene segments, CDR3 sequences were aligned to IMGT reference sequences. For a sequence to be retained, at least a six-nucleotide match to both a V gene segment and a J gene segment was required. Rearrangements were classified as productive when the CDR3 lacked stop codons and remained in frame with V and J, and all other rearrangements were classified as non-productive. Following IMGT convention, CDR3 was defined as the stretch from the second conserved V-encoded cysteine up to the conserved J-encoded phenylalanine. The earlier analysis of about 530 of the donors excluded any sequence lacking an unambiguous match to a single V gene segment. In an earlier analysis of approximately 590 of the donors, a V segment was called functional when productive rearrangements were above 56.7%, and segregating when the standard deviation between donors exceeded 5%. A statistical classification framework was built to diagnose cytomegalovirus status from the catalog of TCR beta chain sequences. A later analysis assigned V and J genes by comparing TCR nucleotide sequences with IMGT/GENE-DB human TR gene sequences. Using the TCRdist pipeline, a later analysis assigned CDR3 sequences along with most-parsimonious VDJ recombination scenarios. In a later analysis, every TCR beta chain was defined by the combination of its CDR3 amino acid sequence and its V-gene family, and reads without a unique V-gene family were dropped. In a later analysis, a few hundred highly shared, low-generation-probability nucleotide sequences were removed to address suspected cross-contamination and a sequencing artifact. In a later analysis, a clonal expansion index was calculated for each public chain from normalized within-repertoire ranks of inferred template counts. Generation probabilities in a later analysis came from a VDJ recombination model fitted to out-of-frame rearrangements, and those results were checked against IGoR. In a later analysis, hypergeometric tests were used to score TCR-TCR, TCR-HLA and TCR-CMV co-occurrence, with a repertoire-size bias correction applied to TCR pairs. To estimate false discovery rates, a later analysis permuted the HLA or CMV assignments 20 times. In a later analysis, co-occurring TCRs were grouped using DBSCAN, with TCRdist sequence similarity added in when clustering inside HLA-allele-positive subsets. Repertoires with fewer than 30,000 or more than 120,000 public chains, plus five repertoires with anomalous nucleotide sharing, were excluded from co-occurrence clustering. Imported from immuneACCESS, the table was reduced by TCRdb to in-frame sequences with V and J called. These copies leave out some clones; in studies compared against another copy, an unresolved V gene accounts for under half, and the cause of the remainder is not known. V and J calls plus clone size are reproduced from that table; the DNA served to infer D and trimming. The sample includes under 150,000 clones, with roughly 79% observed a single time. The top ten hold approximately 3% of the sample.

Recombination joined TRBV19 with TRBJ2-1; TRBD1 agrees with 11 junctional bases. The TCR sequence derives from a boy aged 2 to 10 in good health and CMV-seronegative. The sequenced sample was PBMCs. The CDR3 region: CASSTSGTGGYNEQFF. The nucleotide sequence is TGTGCCAGTAGTACCTCCGGGACAGGGGGATACAATGAGCAGTTCTTC.